Ten or more counts support the clone carrying this TCR beta chain. Its matching antigen is unknown. The sample originates from a study of CD8 T cells in ankylosing spondylitis. This CDR3 is built from 12 residues. Trimming pared 6 bases from V and 10 bases from J, leaving 13 bases between. Germline lookup yields CDR1 MNHEY and CDR2 SVGAGI. Points from the study as a whole: Some of these motif variants have turned up before, in reports on reactive arthritis synovial fluid and blood.

The authors made TCR beta libraries by quantitative 5'-RACE with molecular barcodes. Via MiXCR, TCRdb re-called the 5' RACE reads, giving one row per CDR3 protein. The sample carries about 240,000 distinct CDR3 sequences, around 7.8% recorded once. The V call is TRBV6-5, the J call TRBJ2-1; tentatively, D is TRBD1 or TRBD2 (5 bases each). Specimen: blood, either unsorted or a sorted T cell fraction (not recorded which). The sequence was collected from a male donor with ankylosing spondylitis or in good health (not recorded which). CDR3 nucleotide sequence: TGTGCCAGCAGCCGAGGGGTGCGAGAGCAGTTCTTC. Translation: CASSRGVREQFF.